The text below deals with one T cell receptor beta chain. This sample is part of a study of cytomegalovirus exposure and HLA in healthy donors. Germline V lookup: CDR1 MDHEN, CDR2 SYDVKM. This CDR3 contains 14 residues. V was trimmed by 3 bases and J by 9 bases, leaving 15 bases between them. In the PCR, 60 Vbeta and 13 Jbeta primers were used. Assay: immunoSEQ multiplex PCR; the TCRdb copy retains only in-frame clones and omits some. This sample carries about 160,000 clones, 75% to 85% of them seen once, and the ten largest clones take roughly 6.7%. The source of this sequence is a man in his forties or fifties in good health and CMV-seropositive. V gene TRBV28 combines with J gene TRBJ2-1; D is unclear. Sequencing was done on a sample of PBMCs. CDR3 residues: CASSFLQATSEQFF. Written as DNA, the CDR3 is TGTGCCAGCAGTTTTCTCCAAGCGACCAGTGAGCAGTTCTTC.